This T cell receptor beta chain comes out of a study of blood T cell repertoires in COVID-19. Study-wide background: The cDNA or gDNA used as material had been derived from T cells, B-cell-depleted T cells, or PBMCs.

This CDR3 region has 14 residues. Germline CDR1 and CDR2: SGHKS and YYEKEE (reference sequence). The V gene end was trimmed by 3 bases and the J gene end by 4 bases; junction bases not matched to a gene: 3. In the source study's methods: It was from reference gene primer amplification that nucleated cell counts were estimated. Clones were sequenced by immunoSEQ multiplex PCR, and TCRdb holds only the in-frame ones, with some missing. That table gives V, J and clone size, and the DNA gave D and trimming. The sample lists tens of thousands of clones; 89% were seen once. The chain links TRBV5-5 to TRBJ2-7, with TRBD1 matching 11 bases. This clonotype was sampled from a woman aged 60-70 years with active COVID-19. The specimen was peripheral blood. The CDR3 nucleotides are TGTGCCAGCAGCTGGACAGGGGGCCCTTACGAGCAGTACTTC. Amino acid sequence: CASSWTGGPYEQYF.